This TCR beta chain was recovered during a study of radiation and T cells in renal cell carcinoma. V lost 3 bases, J lost 0 bases, and 16 bases stayed unmatched. This CDR3 is built from 20 residues. CDR1 is SGHVS, CDR2 FQNEAQ, per germline. Generated by immunoSEQ multiplex PCR, the TCRdb table keeps only in-frame clones and is missing some. The sample yields 60,000 to 65,000 clones, roughly 72% seen once. Stated time point: blood 2 weeks post-SBRT. The treatment denotes: 15 Gy SBRT to primary tumor, nephrectomy 4 weeks later. The sequence was collected from a man aged 60-69 years with renal cell carcinoma. J is TRBJ2-7 and V is TRBV7-8; 11 nucleotides line up with TRBD2. Source: blood, taken from a patient whose treatment included radiotherapy and nephrectomy. The CDR3 nucleotides are TGTGCCAGCAGCTTTTCTTTCATACTAGCGGGAGAAAATGACTCCTACGAGCAGTACGTC. This gives the protein CASSFSFILAGENDSYEQYV.